The T cell receptor (beta chain) under discussion was sequenced for a study of human T cells and chemical hapten exposure. One entry per CDR3 protein, called by TCRdb with MiXCR from the RACE reads. Among about 80,000 distinct CDR3 sequences listed, 8.6% were seen once. Time point: healthy volunteer bleed at 6 weeks. Extraction of total RNA was performed on unfractionated whole blood. This clonotype was counted between two and nine times. Its antigen is unidentified. Germline V gene sequence: CDR1 SEHNR, CDR2 FQNEAQ (reference sequence). Trimming removed 1 base from V and 1 base from J; junction bases left unmatched: 9. The CDR3 covers 18 residues. Study-level findings and limits: The number of TCRs over 1 in 1000 frequency stayed unchanged after DPC.

The chain recombines TRBV7-9 with TRBJ2-1; the match to TRBD1 covers 8 bases. Sequenced input: whole blood. The receptor comes from a female donor in good health. Some clones in this sample may be carry-over from other donors' samples. The CDR3 coding sequence is TGTGCCAGCAGCTTAGTGGGCAGACAGGGGTCGTCCTACAATGAGCAGTTCTTC. Translating gives CASSLVGRQGSSYNEQFF.